These T cell receptor beta chains were read from a single sample in a study of human T cells and chemical hapten exposure. Using its own MiXCR run on the RACE reads, TCRdb lists one record per CDR3 protein. This sample has about 190,000 distinct CDR3 sequences; approximately 26% occur once, and the top ten carry roughly 2.5%. This specimen was whole blood, taken in connection with sensitization to the hapten diphenylcyclopropenone (DPC). The receptors here all came from a woman aged 40 to 50 with alopecia areata. Some clones in this sample may be carry-over from other donors' samples. Both conserved end residues are part of each CDR3. D genes are given only for firm matches.

J gene | V gene | D gene | CDR3 protein
TRBJ1-1 | TRBV11-2 | NA | CASSLVMGHENTEAFF
TRBJ2-1 | TRBV6-2/TRBV6-3 | TRBD2 | CATQKGGRAREQFF
TRBJ2-3 | TRBV7-9 | NA | CASSLESHRTDTQYF
TRBJ1-1 | TRBV9 | NA | CASSGGFGAEAFF
TRBJ2-1 | TRBV20-1 | TRBD2 | CSAQSGRARDEQFF
TRBJ2-1 | TRBV20-1 | NA | CSARPPLGYNEQFF
TRBJ1-1 | TRBV10-3 | TRBD1 | CAVQGALSTEAFF
TRBJ1-5 | TRBV6-5 | TRBD1 | CASSTGTGRNQPQHF
TRBJ2-5 | TRBV20-1 | NA | CSASNAPAETQYF
TRBJ2-5 | TRBV27 | TRBD1 | CASSGTGTGAETQYF
TRBJ2-3 | TRBV7-2 | NA | CASRRHDTQYF
TRBJ2-5 | TRBV7-2 | TRBD1 | CASSLGGRGPETQYF
TRBJ1-2 | TRBV12-3/TRBV12-4 | NA | CASSLSPNLRWGYTF
TRBJ1-1 | TRBV7-9 | NA | CASSLLELNTEAFF
TRBJ2-7 | TRBV5-1 | NA | CASSPDPSEQYF
TRBJ1-2 | TRBV12-3/TRBV12-4 | NA | CASSSFPLDLGNYGYTF
TRBJ2-5 | TRBV4-1 | NA | CASSQVGYQETQYF
TRBJ2-3 | TRBV7-8 | NA | CASSLGVGGRNTDTQYF
TRBJ2-5 | TRBV29-1 | TRBD1 | CSVTGGAETQYF
TRBJ2-2 | TRBV4-1 | NA | CASSQHIGRNTGELFF
TRBJ2-7 | TRBV29-1 | NA | CSVAVNSYEQYF
TRBJ2-3 | TRBV5-1 | TRBD2 | CASSLEAGSPTDTQYF
TRBJ2-7 | TRBV28 | NA | CASSGDTSPGQYF
TRBJ2-7 | TRBV5-1 | NA | CASQTGLSYEQYF
TRBJ1-2 | TRBV5-1 | TRBD1 | CASSQLQGKNGYTF
TRBJ2-3 | TRBV29-1 | NA | CSVDSRGGTDTQYF
TRBJ2-1 | TRBV12-3/TRBV12-4 | TRBD1 | CASTSNGGQGYNEQFF
TRBJ2-5 | TRBV25-1 | TRBD1 | CASSGTGGGETQYF
TRBJ1-1 | TRBV20-1 | NA | CSASAGDAEAFF
TRBJ2-7 | TRBV28 | NA | CASSFFSPIWASYEQYF
TRBJ1-1 | TRBV9 | NA | CASSEHWNTEAFF
TRBJ2-4 | TRBV29-1 | NA | CSVEGAGRGYF
TRBJ2-7 | TRBV28 | NA | CASYGANSYEQYF
TRBJ2-1 | TRBV7-2 | TRBD2 | CASSPGLAGHEQFF
TRBJ1-5 | TRBV20-1 | TRBD1 | CSASQGVNQPQHF
TRBJ1-5 | TRBV6-5 | TRBD1 | CASSPGGGSNQPQHF
TRBJ2-5 | TRBV29-1 | NA | CSVGQGPRRSQYF
TRBJ1-1 | TRBV29-1 | NA | CSGERVGEAFF
TRBJ2-1 | TRBV7-8 | NA | CASSLAGEGNEQFF
TRBJ2-7 | TRBV29-1 | NA | CSVEIITSYEQYF
TRBJ2-1 | TRBV4-3 | TRBD2 | CASSRISGSGNEQFF
TRBJ2-1 | TRBV27 | TRBD1 | CASSFWGQKNNEQFF
TRBJ1-3 | TRBV9 | NA | CASSTQTVSGNTIYF